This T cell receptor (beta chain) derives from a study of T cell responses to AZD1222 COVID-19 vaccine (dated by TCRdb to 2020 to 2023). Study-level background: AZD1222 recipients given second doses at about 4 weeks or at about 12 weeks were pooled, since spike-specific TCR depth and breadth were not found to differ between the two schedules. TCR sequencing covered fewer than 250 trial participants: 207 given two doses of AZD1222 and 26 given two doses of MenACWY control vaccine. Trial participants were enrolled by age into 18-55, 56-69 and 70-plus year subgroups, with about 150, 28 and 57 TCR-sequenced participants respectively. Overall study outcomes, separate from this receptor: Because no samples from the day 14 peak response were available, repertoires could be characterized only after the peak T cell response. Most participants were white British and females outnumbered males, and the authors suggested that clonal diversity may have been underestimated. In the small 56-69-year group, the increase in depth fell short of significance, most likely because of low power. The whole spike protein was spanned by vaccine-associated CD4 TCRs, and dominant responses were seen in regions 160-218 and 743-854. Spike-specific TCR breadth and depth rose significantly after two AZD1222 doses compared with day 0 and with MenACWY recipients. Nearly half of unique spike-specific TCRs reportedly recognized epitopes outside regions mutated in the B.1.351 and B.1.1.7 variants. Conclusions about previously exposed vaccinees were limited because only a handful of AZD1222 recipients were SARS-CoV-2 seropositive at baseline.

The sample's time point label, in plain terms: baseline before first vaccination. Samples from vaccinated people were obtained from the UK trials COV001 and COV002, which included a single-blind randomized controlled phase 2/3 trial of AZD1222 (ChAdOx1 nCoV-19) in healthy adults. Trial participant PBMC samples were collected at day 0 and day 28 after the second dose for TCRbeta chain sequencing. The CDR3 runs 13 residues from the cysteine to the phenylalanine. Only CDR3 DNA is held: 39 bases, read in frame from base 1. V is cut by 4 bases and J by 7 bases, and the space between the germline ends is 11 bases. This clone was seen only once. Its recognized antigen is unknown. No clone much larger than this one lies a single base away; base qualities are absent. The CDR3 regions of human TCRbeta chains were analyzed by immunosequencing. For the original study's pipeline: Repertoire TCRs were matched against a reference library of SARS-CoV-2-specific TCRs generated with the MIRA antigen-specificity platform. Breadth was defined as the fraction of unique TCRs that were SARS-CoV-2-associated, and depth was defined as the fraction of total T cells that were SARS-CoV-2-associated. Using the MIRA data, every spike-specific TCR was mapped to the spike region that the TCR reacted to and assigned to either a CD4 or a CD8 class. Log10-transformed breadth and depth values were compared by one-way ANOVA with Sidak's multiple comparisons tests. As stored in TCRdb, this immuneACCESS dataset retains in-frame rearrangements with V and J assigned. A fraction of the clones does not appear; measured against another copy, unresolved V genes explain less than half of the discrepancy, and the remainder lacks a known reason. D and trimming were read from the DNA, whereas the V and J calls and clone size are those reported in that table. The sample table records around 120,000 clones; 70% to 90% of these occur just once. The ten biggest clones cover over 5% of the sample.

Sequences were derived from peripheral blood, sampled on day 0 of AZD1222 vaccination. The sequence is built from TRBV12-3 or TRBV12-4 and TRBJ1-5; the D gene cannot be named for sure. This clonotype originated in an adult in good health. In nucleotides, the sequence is TGTGCCAGCAGTTGGAAGTTCCGGCAGCCCCAGCATTTT. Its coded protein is CASSWKFRQPQHF.